Listed below are T cell receptor beta chains from one sample, sequenced in a study of T-cell reconstitution after alpha-beta-depleted transplantation in children. In TCRdb, the PCR reads were re-called with MiXCR into one record per CDR3 protein. Among fewer than 1 million distinct CDR3 sequences listed, 15% to 20% were seen once. Material: PBMCs, mostly from graft donor cells, obtained 360 days after TCRalphabeta/CD19-depleted stem cell transplant. The origin of the receptors is a male patient between 5 and 17 years old who had a stem cell transplant for acute lymphoblastic leukemia, so the T cells may come from the graft donor. CDR3s include the opening cysteine and the closing phenylalanine or tryptophan. The order of the fields is clone size, V gene, J gene, D gene, CDR3 protein, CDR3 DNA. A D gene is named only where the DNA matches it firmly. Size tells how often a clone was seen (once, few, many) or the class of an expanded clone, and some rows leave it out.

size: few
V: TRBV7-8
J: TRBJ1-1
D: .
CDR3: CASSLLAIQGTEAFF
DNA: TGTGCCAGCAGCTTACTGGCTATCCAGGGCACTGAAGCTTTCTTT

size: many
V: TRBV12-3/TRBV12-4
J: TRBJ2-1
D: TRBD2
CDR3: CASRGTSGYNEQFF
DNA: TGTGCCAGCAGGGGCACTAGCGGGTACAATGAGCAGTTCTTC

size: .
V: TRBV11-2
J: TRBJ2-1
D: .
CDR3: CASSPSRGDEQFF
DNA: TGTGCCAGCAGCCCTTCTAGGGGTGATGAGCAGTTCTTC

size: .
V: TRBV28
J: TRBJ2-7
D: .
CDR3: CASSDAGGGYEQYF
DNA: TGTGCCAGCAGTGATGCAGGGGGGGGCTACGAGCAGTACTTC

size: .
V: TRBV3-1
J: TRBJ2-5
D: TRBD2
CDR3: CASSQDRTTSGREETQYF
DNA: TGTGCCAGCAGCCAAGATCGGACGACTAGCGGGAGGGAAGAGACCCAGTACTTC

size: .
V: TRBV20-1
J: TRBJ2-1
D: TRBD2
CDR3: CSAIRASGRPGEQFF
DNA: TGCAGTGCTATCCGTGCTAGCGGGAGGCCAGGGGAGCAGTTCTTC

size: many
V: TRBV12-3/TRBV12-4
J: TRBJ2-7
D: .
CDR3: CASSLQQGLVFYEQYF
DNA: TGTGCCAGCAGCCTTCAGCAGGGACTCGTGTTCTACGAGCAGTACTTC

size: .
V: TRBV28
J: TRBJ2-3
D: .
CDR3: CARSSRDGDNISTDTQYF
DNA: TGTGCCAGATCCTCCCGGGACGGAGACAACATCAGCACAGATACGCAGTATTTT

size: many
V: TRBV29-1
J: TRBJ2-7
D: TRBD1
CDR3: CSVGQGAYEQYF
DNA: TGCAGCGTCGGACAGGGCGCCTACGAGCAGTACTTC

size: many
V: TRBV19
J: TRBJ2-1
D: .
CDR3: CASSINGRGSNEQFF
DNA: TGTGCCAGTAGTATTAACGGGAGAGGGAGCAATGAGCAGTTCTTC

size: .
V: TRBV25-1
J: TRBJ2-7
D: TRBD2
CDR3: CASRKGVGGSYEQYF
DNA: TGTGCCAGCAGAAAAGGGGTCGGGGGGTCGTACGAGCAGTACTTC

size: .
V: TRBV6-1
J: TRBJ2-2
D: TRBD2
CDR3: CASGLVRGGELFF
DNA: TGTGCCAGCGGACTAGTGAGGGGCGGGGAGCTGTTTTTT

size: .
V: TRBV16
J: TRBJ2-1
D: .
CDR3: CASTPATDGLSYNEQFF
DNA: TGTGCCAGCACCCCAGCGACTGACGGATTATCCTACAATGAGCAGTTCTTC

size: .
V: TRBV12-3/TRBV12-4
J: TRBJ1-2
D: TRBD1
CDR3: CASSLGAYRGLWGYTF
DNA: TGTGCCAGCAGTTTAGGGGCGTACAGGGGCCTCTGGGGCTACACCTTC

size: many
V: TRBV5-1
J: TRBJ2-5
D: .
CDR3: CASSLDRGKETQYF
DNA: TGCGCCAGCAGCTTGGACAGAGGGAAAGAGACCCAGTACTTC